Listed below are T cell receptor beta chains from one sample, sequenced in a study of post-analysis software for immune sequencing data. TCRdb analysed the PCR reads with MiXCR anew, one entry per CDR3 protein. The table lists 400,000 to 500,000 distinct CDR3 sequences, less than 40% of them singletons. Sequenced input: blood. The receptor set was obtained from a girl aged 2 to 10 with multiple sclerosis. Each CDR3 is given with its conserved first and last residue. Fields, in order: V gene, D gene, J gene, clone size, CDR3 protein, CDR3 DNA. A D gene is named only where the DNA matches it firmly. Clone size appears in some rows only: once, few, many, or a class for an expanded clone.

v_call: TRBV6-6
d_call: TRBD1
j_call: TRBJ1-2
clone_size: NA
cdr3_aa: CASSPDRSDLYGYTF
cdr3_nt: TGTGCCAGCAGTCCGGACAGGAGCGATTTATATGGCTACACCTTC

v_call: TRBV20-1
d_call: NA
j_call: TRBJ2-4
clone_size: NA
cdr3_aa: CSASLRGLEQYF
cdr3_nt: TGCAGTGCTAGCCTCCGGGGGTTGGAGCAGTACTTC

v_call: TRBV3-1
d_call: NA
j_call: TRBJ1-2
clone_size: NA
cdr3_aa: CASSQVPTNYGYTF
cdr3_nt: TGTGCCAGCAGCCAAGTCCCGACTAACTATGGCTACACCTTC

v_call: TRBV20-1
d_call: NA
j_call: TRBJ2-5
clone_size: NA
cdr3_aa: CSVPVLLNKETQYF
cdr3_nt: TGCAGTGTCCCGGTCCTCCTCAACAAAGAGACCCAGTACTTC

v_call: TRBV29-1
d_call: NA
j_call: TRBJ2-7
clone_size: few
cdr3_aa: CSVESGYEQYF
cdr3_nt: TGCAGCGTTGAATCGGGGTACGAGCAGTACTTC

v_call: TRBV5-1
d_call: TRBD1
j_call: TRBJ2-1
clone_size: few
cdr3_aa: CASSRDRGSMNEQFF
cdr3_nt: TGCGCCAGCAGCCGAGACAGGGGTTCGATGAATGAGCAGTTCTTC

v_call: TRBV4-1
d_call: TRBD2
j_call: TRBJ2-5
clone_size: few
cdr3_aa: CASSPLAGEETQYF
cdr3_nt: TGCGCCAGCAGTCCTCTAGCGGGAGAGGAGACCCAGTACTTC

v_call: TRBV28
d_call: NA
j_call: TRBJ1-5
clone_size: NA
cdr3_aa: CASLSAGNQPQHF
cdr3_nt: TGTGCCAGTCTCTCGGCCGGGAATCAGCCCCAGCATTTT

v_call: TRBV25-1
d_call: TRBD1
j_call: TRBJ2-7
clone_size: NA
cdr3_aa: CASSGRDREYEQYF
cdr3_nt: TGTGCCAGCAGTGGCCGGGACAGGGAATACGAGCAGTACTTC

v_call: TRBV7-9
d_call: NA
j_call: TRBJ2-1
clone_size: NA
cdr3_aa: CASSKAGSHSSYNEQFF
cdr3_nt: TGTGCCAGCAGTAAGGCAGGTTCCCATAGCTCCTACAATGAGCAGTTCTTC

v_call: TRBV7-2
d_call: NA
j_call: TRBJ2-1
clone_size: few
cdr3_aa: CASSSPGAAYNEQFF
cdr3_nt: TGTGCCAGCAGCTCCCCAGGAGCGGCTTACAATGAGCAGTTCTTC

v_call: TRBV12-3/TRBV12-4
d_call: NA
j_call: TRBJ1-1
clone_size: NA
cdr3_aa: CASSLNDEAFF
cdr3_nt: TGTGCCAGCAGTTTAAATGATGAAGCTTTCTTT

v_call: TRBV28
d_call: NA
j_call: TRBJ1-2
clone_size: NA
cdr3_aa: CASRPPALTSFGYTF
cdr3_nt: TGTGCCAGCAGGCCTCCGGCGTTGACTAGCTTTGGTTACACCTTC

v_call: TRBV6-1
d_call: TRBD1
j_call: TRBJ2-7
clone_size: NA
cdr3_aa: CASRTGTGGLYEQYF
cdr3_nt: TGTGCCAGCAGGACCGGGACAGGGGGCTTGTACGAGCAGTACTTC

v_call: TRBV7-2
d_call: NA
j_call: TRBJ1-2
clone_size: NA
cdr3_aa: CASSHHTTYGYTF
cdr3_nt: TGTGCCAGCAGCCACCACACCACCTATGGCTACACCTTC

v_call: TRBV7-6
d_call: NA
j_call: TRBJ2-3
clone_size: few
cdr3_aa: CASSLTGPTDTQYF
cdr3_nt: TGTGCCAGCAGCTTAACGGGACCCACAGATACGCAGTATTTT

v_call: TRBV29-1
d_call: TRBD1
j_call: TRBJ1-1
clone_size: NA
cdr3_aa: CSVQGRGTEAFF
cdr3_nt: TGCAGCGTACAGGGGAGAGGAACTGAAGCTTTCTTT

v_call: TRBV15
d_call: TRBD1
j_call: TRBJ2-7
clone_size: NA
cdr3_aa: CVTSRGWGQGGDEQYF
cdr3_nt: TGTGTCACCAGCAGAGGATGGGGACAGGGAGGAGACGAGCAGTACTTC

v_call: TRBV20-1
d_call: NA
j_call: TRBJ2-3
clone_size: many
cdr3_aa: CSAIKHLGADTQYF
cdr3_nt: TGCAGTGCCATCAAGCATTTGGGTGCAGATACGCAGTATTTT

v_call: TRBV29-1
d_call: TRBD1
j_call: TRBJ1-2
clone_size: NA
cdr3_aa: CSVEGQETYGYTF
cdr3_nt: TGCAGCGTGGAAGGACAGGAAACCTATGGCTACACCTTC

v_call: TRBV28
d_call: NA
j_call: TRBJ2-6
clone_size: NA
cdr3_aa: CASSSGPILSGANVLTF
cdr3_nt: TGTGCCAGCAGTTCGGGCCCGATTCTCTCTGGGGCCAACGTCCTGACTTTC

v_call: TRBV7-7
d_call: NA
j_call: TRBJ2-5
clone_size: NA
cdr3_aa: CASSPTLYQETQYF
cdr3_nt: TGTGCCAGCAGCCCCACATTGTACCAAGAGACCCAGTACTTC

v_call: TRBV2
d_call: TRBD2
j_call: TRBJ2-1
clone_size: NA
cdr3_aa: CASSGTSSYNEQFF
cdr3_nt: TGTGCCAGCTCCGGGACTAGTTCCTACAATGAGCAGTTCTTC

v_call: TRBV5-1
d_call: TRBD2
j_call: TRBJ2-3
clone_size: NA
cdr3_aa: CASSLGIIAGTDTQYF
cdr3_nt: TGCGCCAGCAGCTTGGGTATTATAGCGGGGACAGATACGCAGTATTTT

v_call: TRBV28
d_call: NA
j_call: TRBJ2-3
clone_size: few
cdr3_aa: CASRSGRINTHYTDTQYF
cdr3_nt: TGTGCCAGCAGGTCGGGACGTATAAACACCCACTACACAGATACGCAGTATTTT

v_call: TRBV7-9
d_call: TRBD2
j_call: TRBJ2-3
clone_size: few
cdr3_aa: CASSLVLAGPTDTQYF
cdr3_nt: TGTGCCAGCAGCTTAGTACTAGCGGGGCCCACAGATACGCAGTATTTT

v_call: TRBV7-9
d_call: TRBD1
j_call: TRBJ1-2
clone_size: NA
cdr3_aa: CASSLVQGSYGYTF
cdr3_nt: TGTGCCAGCAGCTTAGTACAGGGGAGCTATGGCTACACCTTC

v_call: TRBV9
d_call: NA
j_call: TRBJ1-5
clone_size: NA
cdr3_aa: CASSVAPTTNQPQHF
cdr3_nt: TGTGCCAGCAGCGTAGCTCCAACTACCAATCAGCCCCAGCATTTT

v_call: TRBV2
d_call: NA
j_call: TRBJ2-7
clone_size: NA
cdr3_aa: CASSGRGRSYEQYF
cdr3_nt: TGTGCCAGCAGTGGTCGGGGCCGATCCTACGAGCAGTACTTC

v_call: TRBV20-1
d_call: TRBD1
j_call: TRBJ2-7
clone_size: NA
cdr3_aa: CSALGGHEQYF
cdr3_nt: TGCAGTGCTTTAGGGGGCCACGAGCAGTACTTC